This T cell receptor beta chain derives from a study of blood T cell repertoires in COVID-19. Overall study: T cells, B-cell-depleted T cells, or PBMCs supplied cDNA or gDNA.

The CDR3 is made up of 16 amino acids. The V and J ends lost 4 bases and 4 bases, in that order; junction bases with no gene match: 11. Germline CDR1 is SGHRS and CDR2 is YFSETQ. Enrolled during active infection, Seattle patients were then followed longitudinally. Original methodology: Nucleated cell counts were estimated from reference gene primer amplification. Measured with immunoSEQ multiplex PCR; TCRdb has only the in-frame clones, and not every one. V, J and clone size reflect that table, while D and trimming were determined from the DNA. Of hundreds of thousands of clones listed, 80% to 95% are singletons.

Material: peripheral blood. The sequence derives from a man aged 60 to 75 with COVID-19, enrolled during active disease. This chain joins TRBV5-1 and TRBJ1-2; 9 bases match TRBD1. The CDR3: CASSPGQGPIGYGYTF. CDR3 bases: TGCGCCAGCAGCCCGGGACAGGGACCCATAGGCTATGGCTACACCTTC. Together with reference TRBV5-1 and TRBJ1-2, the CDR3 gives the full variable domain: KAGVTQTPRYLIKTRGQQVTLSCSPISGHRSVSWYQQTPGQGLQFLFEYFSETQRNKGNFPGRFSGRQFSNSRSEMNVSTLELGDSALYLCASSPGQGPIGYGYTFGSGTRLTVV.